This TCR beta chain appears in the sequencing data of a study of CD4 T cells in relation to SARS-CoV-2 and coronaviruses. Looking at the study overall: TCR beta CDR3s were sequenced after approximately ten-day antigen culture of PBMCs.

More than 7.5 x 10^4 naive or memory CD4+ cells were cultured with CEF peptides for roughly eleven days. In regard to this clone: The antigen remains undetermined.

TCRdb's copy holds only in-frame clones and misses some; the assay was immunoSEQ multiplex PCR. The sample shows some 40,000 clones, 77% of them seen only once. This CDR3 region has 14 residues. Trimming removed 5 bases from V and 6 bases from J, with 14 bases in between. From germline, CDR1 is SGHKS and CDR2 YYEKEE (reference sequence). The chain has TRBV5-5 and TRBJ1-4, with D possibly TRBD1 on 6 matching bases. The specimen sequenced was memory CD4+ T cells from PBMCs, cultured in vitro. This sequence was found in an adult with COVID-19. The CDR3 region is CASSLDRRDEKLFF. CDR3 nucleotides: TGTGCCAGCAGTCTGGACAGAAGAGATGAAAAACTGTTTTTT.